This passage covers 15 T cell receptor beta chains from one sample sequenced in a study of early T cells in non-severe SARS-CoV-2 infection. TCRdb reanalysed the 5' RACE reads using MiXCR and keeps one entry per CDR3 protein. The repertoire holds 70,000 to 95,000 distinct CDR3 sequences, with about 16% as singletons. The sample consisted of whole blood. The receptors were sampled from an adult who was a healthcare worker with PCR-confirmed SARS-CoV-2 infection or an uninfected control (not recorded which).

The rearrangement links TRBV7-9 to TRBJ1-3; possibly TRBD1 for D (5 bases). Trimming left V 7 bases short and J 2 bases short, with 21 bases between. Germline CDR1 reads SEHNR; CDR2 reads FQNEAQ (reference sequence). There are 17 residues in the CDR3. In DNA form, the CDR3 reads TGTGCCAGCAAGCTTATGGGGGACGGGTTGCCTGGAAACACCATATATTTT. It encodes CASKLMGDGLPGNTIYF.

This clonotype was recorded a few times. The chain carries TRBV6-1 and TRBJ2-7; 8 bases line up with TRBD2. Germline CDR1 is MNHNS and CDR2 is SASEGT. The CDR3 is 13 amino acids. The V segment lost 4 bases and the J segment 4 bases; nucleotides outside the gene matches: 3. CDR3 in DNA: TGTGCCAGCAGTGGGACTAGCCGGTACGAGCAGTACTTC. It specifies CASSGTSRYEQYF.

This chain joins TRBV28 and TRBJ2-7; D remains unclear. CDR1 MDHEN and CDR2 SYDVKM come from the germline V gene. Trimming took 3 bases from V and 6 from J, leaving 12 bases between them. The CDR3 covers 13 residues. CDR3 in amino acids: CASSFRAGSEQYF. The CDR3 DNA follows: TGTGCCAGCAGTTTTAGGGCAGGCTCCGAGCAGTACTTC.

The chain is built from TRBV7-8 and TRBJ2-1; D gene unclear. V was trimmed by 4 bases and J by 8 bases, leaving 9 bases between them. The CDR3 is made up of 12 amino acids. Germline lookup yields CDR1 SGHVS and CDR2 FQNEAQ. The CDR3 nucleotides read TGTGCCAGCAGCTCAAAGGGCTATGAGCAGTTCTTC. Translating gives CASSSKGYEQFF.

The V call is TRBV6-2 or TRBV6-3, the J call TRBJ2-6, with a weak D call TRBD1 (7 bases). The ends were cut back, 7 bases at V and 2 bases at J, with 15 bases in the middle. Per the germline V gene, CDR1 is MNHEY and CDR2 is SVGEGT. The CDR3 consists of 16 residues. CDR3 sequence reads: CASNFDREAGANVLTF. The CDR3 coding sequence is TGTGCCAGCAATTTCGACAGGGAGGCTGGGGCCAACGTCCTGACTTTC.

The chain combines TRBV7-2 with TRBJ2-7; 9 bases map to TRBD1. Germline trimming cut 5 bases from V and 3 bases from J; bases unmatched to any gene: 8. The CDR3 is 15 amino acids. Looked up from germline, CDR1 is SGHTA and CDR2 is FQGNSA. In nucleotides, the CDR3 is TGTGCCAGCAGCAGAGGGACAGGGATAATCTACGAGCAGTACTTC. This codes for CASSRGTGIIYEQYF.

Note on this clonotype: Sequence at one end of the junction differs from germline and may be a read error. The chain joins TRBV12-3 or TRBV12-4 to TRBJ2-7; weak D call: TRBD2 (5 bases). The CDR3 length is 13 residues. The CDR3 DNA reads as TGTGCCAGCCGTTTGACCGGGACCTACGAGCAGTACTTC. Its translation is CASRLTGTYEQYF.

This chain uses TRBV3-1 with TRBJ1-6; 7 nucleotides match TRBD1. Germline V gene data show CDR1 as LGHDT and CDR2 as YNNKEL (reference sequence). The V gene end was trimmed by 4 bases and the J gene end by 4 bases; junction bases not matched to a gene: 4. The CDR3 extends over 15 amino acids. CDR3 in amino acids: CASSPLGQYNSPLHF. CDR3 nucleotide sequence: TGTGCCAGCAGCCCCCTGGGACAGTATAATTCACCCCTCCACTTT.

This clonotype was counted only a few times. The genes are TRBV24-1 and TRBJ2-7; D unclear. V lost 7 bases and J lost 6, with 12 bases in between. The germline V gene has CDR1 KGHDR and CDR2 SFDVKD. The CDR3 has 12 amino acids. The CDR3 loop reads CATSDGYLEQYF. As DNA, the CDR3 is TGTGCCACCAGCGATGGGTACCTCGAGCAGTACTTC.

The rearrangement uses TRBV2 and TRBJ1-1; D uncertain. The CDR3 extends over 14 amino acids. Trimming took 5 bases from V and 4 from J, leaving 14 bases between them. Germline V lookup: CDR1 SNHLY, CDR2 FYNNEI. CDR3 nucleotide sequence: TGTGCCAGCAGTCCGGGCCGAGGGAGCACTGAAGCTTTCTTT. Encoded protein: CASSPGRGSTEAFF.

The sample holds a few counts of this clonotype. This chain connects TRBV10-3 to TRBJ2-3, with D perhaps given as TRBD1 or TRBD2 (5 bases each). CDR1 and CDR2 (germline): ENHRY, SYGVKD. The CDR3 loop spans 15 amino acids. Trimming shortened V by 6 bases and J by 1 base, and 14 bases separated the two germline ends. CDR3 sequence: CAIRPWDQGTDTQYF. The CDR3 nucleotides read TGTGCCATCAGGCCCTGGGACCAGGGCACAGATACGCAGTATTTT.

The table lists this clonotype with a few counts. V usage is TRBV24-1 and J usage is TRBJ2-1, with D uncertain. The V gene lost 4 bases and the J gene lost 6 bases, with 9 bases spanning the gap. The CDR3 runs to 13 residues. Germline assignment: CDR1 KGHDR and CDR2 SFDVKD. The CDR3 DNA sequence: TGTGCCACCAGTGACCCTAGGATCAATGAGCAGTTCTTC. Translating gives CATSDPRINEQFF.

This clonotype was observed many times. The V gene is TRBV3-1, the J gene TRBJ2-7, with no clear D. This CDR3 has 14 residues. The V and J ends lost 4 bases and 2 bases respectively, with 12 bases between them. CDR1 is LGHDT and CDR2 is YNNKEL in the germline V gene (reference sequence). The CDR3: CASSPRAVPYEQYF. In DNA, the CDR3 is TGTGCCAGCAGCCCCCGGGCGGTCCCCTACGAGCAGTACTTC.

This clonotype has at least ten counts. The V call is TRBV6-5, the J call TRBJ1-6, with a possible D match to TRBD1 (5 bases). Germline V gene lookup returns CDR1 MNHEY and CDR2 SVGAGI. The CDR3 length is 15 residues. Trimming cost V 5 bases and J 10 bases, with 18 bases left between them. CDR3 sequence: CASSTGTIEGSPLHF. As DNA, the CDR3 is TGTGCCAGCAGTACCGGGACCATTGAGGGATCACCCCTCCACTTT.

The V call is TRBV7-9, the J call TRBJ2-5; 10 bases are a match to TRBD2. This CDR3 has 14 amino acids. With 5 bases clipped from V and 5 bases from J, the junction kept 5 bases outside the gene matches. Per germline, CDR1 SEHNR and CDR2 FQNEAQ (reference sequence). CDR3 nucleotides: TGTGCCAGCAGCGTTAGCGGGGGGTTCGAGACCCAGTACTTC. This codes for CASSVSGGFETQYF.